These 17 T cell receptor beta chains originate from one sample sequenced in a study of blood T cell repertoires in COVID-19. Measured with immunoSEQ multiplex PCR; TCRdb has only the in-frame clones, and not every one. The repertoire includes roughly 50,000 clones, 86% of them detected once, and about 2.9% sits in the top ten. Input material: peripheral blood. The receptors shown here come from a woman of 80 years or more with acute or convalescent COVID-19.

V usage is TRBV5-4 and J usage is TRBJ2-7; D call uncertain. In germline, CDR1 is SGHNT, CDR2 YYREEE (reference sequence). CDR3 length: 12 amino acids. V lost 0 bases and J lost 6, with 7 bases in between. CDR3 region: CASSLGGGEQYF. The CDR3, as DNA: TGTGCCAGCAGCTTGGGAGGTGGCGAGCAGTACTTC. The full variable domain, rest sourced from reference TRBV5-4 and TRBJ2-7, is ETGVTQSPTHLIKTRGQQVTLRCSSQSGHNTVSWYQQALGQGPQFIFQYYREEENGRGNFPPRFSGLQFPNYSSELNVNALELDDSALYLCASSLGGGEQYFGPGTRLTVT.

The V and J genes are TRBV25-1 and TRBJ2-5; 10 nucleotides agree with TRBD2. There are 16 residues in the CDR3. The germline CDR1 and CDR2 sequences are MGHDK and SYGVNS. The V gene end was trimmed by 2 bases and the J gene end by 4 bases; junction bases not matched to a gene: 7. The CDR3 nucleotides read TGTGCCAGCAGTGAAACGTCTAGCGGGGGCCGAGAGACCCAGTACTTC. Translating it yields CASSETSSGGRETQYF.

In this sample, this clone turned up once. The J gene is TRBJ1-2, the V gene TRBV6-1; D is possibly TRBD1 (5 bases). Between the trimmed V and J ends, which lost 3 bases and 5 bases, there was a span of 19 bases. Germline lookup yields CDR1 MNHNS and CDR2 SASEGT. The CDR3 runs to 16 residues. CDR3 nucleotide sequence: TGTGCCAGCAGTGAGCTGGCGGGGCAGGGATGGTATGGCTACACCTTC. It yields the protein CASSELAGQGWYGYTF.

The chain couples TRBV2 to TRBJ1-3; D is uncertain. This CDR3 has 11 amino acids. Germline-derived CDR1 and CDR2 are SNHLY and FYNNEI. The V gene lost 5 bases and the J gene lost 12 bases, with 11 bases spanning the gap. The CDR3 loop is CASSTATRIYF. The CDR3 nucleotides read TGTGCCAGCAGTACAGCCACACGCATATATTTT.

V usage is TRBV7-6 and J usage is TRBJ2-1; 12 bases are shared with TRBD2. CDR1 and CDR2 from the germline V gene are SGHVS and FNYEAQ. V was clipped by 0 bases and J by 7 bases; unmatched bases: 7. The CDR3 is 17 amino acids. The CDR3, as DNA: TGTGCCAGCAGCTTAGCAGTCACTAGCGGGGGGAAGAATGAGCAGTTCTTC. Translation gives CASSLAVTSGGKNEQFF.

The chain has TRBV15 and TRBJ2-3, with D unresolved. The V gene's germline CDR1 is LNHNV and CDR2 YYDKDF (reference sequence). V gave up 0 bases and J gave up 4 bases, with 5 bases separating them. The CDR3 is 13 residues long. The CDR3, as DNA: TGTGCCACCAGCAGAGATCCGTCAGATACGCAGTATTTT. Translated, it gives CATSRDPSDTQYF.

The chain is built from TRBV30 and TRBJ1-5, with a weak D call TRBD1 (5 bases). This CDR3 spans 13 amino acids. Germline CDR1 is GTSNPN and CDR2 is SVGIG (reference sequence). V dropped 5 bases and J dropped 0 bases, with 8 bases sitting between them. DNA of the CDR3: TGTGCCTGGGCAGGGAATAGCAATCAGCCCCAGCATTTT. Translated: CAWAGNSNQPQHF.

V is TRBV5-1 and J is TRBJ2-7; 8 positions match TRBD2. Germline lookup yields CDR1 SGHRS and CDR2 YFSETQ. V shed 0 bases, J shed 5 bases, and the junction held 4 bases outside the gene matches. CDR3 length: 14 residues. CDR3 bases: TGCGCCAGCAGCTTGGGGACTAGCAGGGACGAGCAGTACTTC. As protein: CASSLGTSRDEQYF.

The chain is built from TRBV5-1 and TRBJ2-1, with 7 bases lining up with TRBD2. V gave up 4 bases and J gave up 5 bases; unmatched junction bases: 6. The CDR3 is 14 residues long. The V gene's germline CDR1 is SGHRS and CDR2 YFSETQ. The chain's CDR3 is CASSGGDSDNEQFF. For the CDR3, the DNA is TGCGCCAGCAGCGGGGGGGACTCTGACAATGAGCAGTTCTTC.

The J gene is TRBJ2-3, the V gene TRBV7-3; D uncertain. The ends were cut back, 5 bases at V and 2 bases at J, with 8 bases in the middle. The V gene's germline CDR1 is SGHTA and CDR2 FQGTGA. The CDR3 loop spans 13 amino acids. The CDR3 sequence is CASSTSNTDTQYF. CDR3 DNA sequence: TGTGCCAGCAGCACAAGTAACACAGATACGCAGTATTTT.

The chain links TRBV6-5 to TRBJ1-5; no clear D. The CDR3 consists of 12 residues. The V gene's germline CDR1 is MNHEY and CDR2 SVGAGI. V lost 6 bases and J 3 bases, leaving 6 bases between the germline ends. As DNA, the CDR3 is TGTGCCAGCAGCGGGATCAATCAGCCCCAGCATTTT. As protein: CASSGINQPQHF.

CDR3 in amino acids: CASSIAPGDTEAFF. CDR3 sequence (DNA): TGTGCCAGTAGTATAGCCCCCGGGGACACTGAAGCTTTCTTT. The chain recombines TRBV19 with TRBJ1-1; the D is unclear. Trimming stripped 1 base from V and 3 bases from J, with 9 bases between. Germline CDR1 and CDR2: LNHDA and SQIVND (reference sequence). The CDR3 spans 14 residues.

For the CDR3, the DNA is TGTGCCAGCAGTTTAAAGGGGTTCTATGGCTACACCTTC. This translates into CASSLKGFYGYTF. The chain is built from TRBV27 and TRBJ1-2; perhaps TRBD1 as D (5 bases). The CDR3 loop spans 13 amino acids. Germline-derived CDR1 and CDR2 are MNHEY and SMNVEV (reference sequence). V dropped 2 bases and J dropped 4 bases, with 8 bases sitting between them.

The chain's CDR3 is CAISVPGEGNEQFF. The CDR3, as DNA: TGTGCCATCAGTGTACCGGGAGAGGGGAATGAGCAGTTCTTC. J is TRBJ2-1 and V is TRBV10-3, with TRBD2 as a possible D gene (6 bases). Germline V lookup: CDR1 ENHRY, CDR2 SYGVKD. CDR3 length equals 14 residues. V was cut by 4 bases and J by 7 bases, with 14 bases left in between.

The rearrangement uses TRBV5-1 and TRBJ2-5, with D possibly matching TRBD1 (5 bases). V was clipped by 2 bases and J by 5 bases, with 10 bases between them. Germline V lookup: CDR1 SGHRS, CDR2 YFSETQ. The CDR3 sequence is 13 residues long. The CDR3 sequence: CASSFDRAETQYF. DNA of the CDR3: TGCGCCAGCAGCTTCGACAGAGCGGAGACCCAGTACTTC.

The V call is TRBV9, the J call TRBJ1-3, with 10 positions matching TRBD1. Trimming cost V 3 bases and J 5 bases; bases outside gene matches: 2. This CDR3 is built from 14 residues. Germline CDR1 reads SGDLS; CDR2 reads YYNGEE. CDR3 bases: TGTGCCAGCAGCGGACAGGGGGCCAGAAACACCATATATTTT. This gives the protein CASSGQGARNTIYF.

The genes are TRBV2 and TRBJ1-1; 8 bases align to TRBD1. The germline CDR1 and CDR2 sequences are SNHLY and FYNNEI. V shed 1 base, J shed 4 bases, and the junction held 8 bases outside the gene matches. CDR3 length equals 16 residues. CDR3 residues: CASSEGAGGIGTEAFF. CDR3 sequence (DNA): TGTGCCAGCAGTGAAGGGGCAGGGGGCATTGGCACTGAAGCTTTCTTT.